These T cell receptor beta chains were read from a single sample in a study of blood T cell repertoires in COVID-19. Only in-frame clones appear in the TCRdb table, and some are missing; sequencing was by immunoSEQ multiplex PCR. The data show about 59,000 clones, roughly 80% seen once. Sequencing was carried out using peripheral blood. Receptors originate from a woman in her seventies with acute or convalescent COVID-19. Each CDR3 is given with its conserved first and last residue. D genes are given only for firm matches. Not every row has a clone size; where given, it reads once, few, many or a size class.

cdr3_nt cdr3_aa cdr3_length j_call v_call clone_size d_call
TGTGCCAGCAGCCACAGGGGGCTTTGGGTGAATGAAAAACTGTTTTTT CASSHRGLWVNEKLFF 16 TRBJ1-4 TRBV5-6 few TRBD1
TGTGCCAGTAGTATAGGGCGACAGGGGAGAGCTTTCTTT CASSIGRQGRAFF 13 TRBJ1-1 TRBV19 NA TRBD1
TGTGCCAGCAAGACTAGCGGGGTGGCGGGCGGGGAGCTGTTTTTT CASKTSGVAGGELFF 15 TRBJ2-2 TRBV2 NA TRBD2
TGTGCCTGGAGTCCGGGACAGGGCATGAACACTGAAGCTTTCTTT CAWSPGQGMNTEAFF 15 TRBJ1-1 TRBV30 NA TRBD1
TGTGCCAGCAGCCGAGTAGAGACCCAGTACTTC CASSRVETQYF 11 TRBJ2-5 TRBV2 NA NA
TGTGCCACGGGGACAGTTCACTATGGCTACACCTTC CATGTVHYGYTF 12 TRBJ1-2 TRBV19 NA TRBD1
TGCAGTGCTAGTGAGGGACAGTCGGGCACCTTC CSASEGQSGTF 11 TRBJ1-2 TRBV20-1 NA TRBD1
TGTGCCAGCAGCCTTCGTCGGACTAGCGGGGGGGCGGGCAATGAGCAGTTCTTC CASSLRRTSGGAGNEQFF 18 TRBJ2-1 TRBV14 NA TRBD2
TGTGCCAGCTCACCATTAGGGGACAGGGCGGGCACAGATACGCAGTATTTT CASSPLGDRAGTDTQYF 17 TRBJ2-3 TRBV18 NA TRBD1
TGTGCCAGCAGTTCCCGTGAAGGGGGCTATACTGAAGCTTTCTTT CASSSREGGYTEAFF 15 TRBJ1-1 TRBV27 NA TRBD1
TGTGCCAGCTCACACTCAGGGGGAGGAGAGACCCAGTACTTC CASSHSGGGETQYF 14 TRBJ2-5 TRBV18 NA NA
TGCGCCAGCAGCTTGGACGGGGTTAATTCACCCCTCCACTTT CASSLDGVNSPLHF 14 TRBJ1-6 TRBV5-1 NA NA
TGCGCCAGCAGCTTGTCAGGGCCCTATTCCTACAATGAGCAGTTCTTC CASSLSGPYSYNEQFF 16 TRBJ2-1 TRBV5-1 few NA
TGTGCCAGCATCTTACGGGGGGGCACAGATACGCAGTATTTT CASILRGGTDTQYF 14 TRBJ2-3 TRBV6-5 NA TRBD2
TGTGCCACCAGCAGAGATAATAAAGAGACCCAGTACTTC CATSRDNKETQYF 13 TRBJ2-5 TRBV15 NA NA
TGTGCCAGCAGCTTAACAGGCACAGATACGCAGTATTTT CASSLTGTDTQYF 13 TRBJ2-3 TRBV7-9 few NA
TGTGCCAGCAGTTTTTACAGGGAAACTGAAGCTTTCTTT CASSFYRETEAFF 13 TRBJ1-1 TRBV12-3/TRBV12-4 NA NA